The source of this T cell receptor (beta chain) is a study of blood T cell repertoires in COVID-19. The CDR3 extends over 13 amino acids. Between the trimmed V and J ends, which lost 6 bases and 4 bases, there was a span of 11 bases. The germline CDR1 and CDR2 sequences are MNHEY and SVGAGI. In the authors' workflow: For nucleated cells, counts were estimated from reference gene primer amplification. The data were produced by immunoSEQ multiplex PCR, yet TCRdb's version contains in-frame clones alone and is incomplete. That table supplies the V and J calls and clone size; D and trimming were determined from the DNA. This sample yields 200,000 to 250,000 clones, of which under 90% are seen a single time; approximately 4% belongs to the top ten.

The V and J genes are TRBV6-5 and TRBJ2-3; a possible D gene is TRBD2 (5 bases). The TCR sequence derives from a woman of 80 years or more with acute or convalescent COVID-19. The source material was peripheral blood. This CDR3 reads CASRLGEPDTQYF. The CDR3 DNA reads TGTGCCAGCAGGCTTGGGGAGCCAGATACGCAGTATTTT.